These 16 T cell receptor beta chains were all obtained from the same sample, sequenced in a study of monozygotic twins with inflammatory bowel disease. TCRdb processed the 5' RACE reads again and assigns one entry to each CDR3 protein, with no DNA. Recorded here are roughly 330,000 distinct CDR3 sequences; the top ten clones represent 2%. The sequencing input was blood. These receptors all come from a human donor with ulcerative colitis or Crohn's disease, or a healthy co-twin of an affected twin (not recorded which).

The chain joins TRBV11-1 to TRBJ2-1. Germline CDR1 is SGHAT and CDR2 is FQDESV (reference sequence). The length of the CDR3 is 13 residues. CDR3 sequence: CASSLFAEYEQFF.

The CDR3 reads CASSVIGDTRTGELFF. The chain carries TRBV9 and TRBJ2-2. The CDR3 spans 16 residues. CDR1 SGDLS and CDR2 YYNGEE come from the germline V gene. Complete variable domain (other parts from reference TRBV9 and TRBJ2-2): DSGVTQTPKHLITATGQRVTLRCSPRSGDLSVYWYQQSLDQGLQFLIQYYNGEERAKGNILERFSAQQFPDLHSELNLSSLELGDSALYFCASSVIGDTRTGELFFGEGSRLTVL.

This chain links TRBV4-1 with TRBJ1-2; TCRdb's D call of TRBD1 is untestable without DNA. Germline V gene lookup returns CDR1 MGHRA and CDR2 YSYEKL. The CDR3 covers 16 residues. This chain's CDR3 is CASSQDFGTGDYGYTF.

The chain joins TRBV6-2 or TRBV6-3 to TRBJ2-7; without DNA, the TCRdb call of TRBD1 cannot be checked. Germline V CDR1 and CDR2: MNHEY, SVGEGT. The CDR3 spans 13 residues. CDR3 sequence: CASSYQGSQEQYF.

The chain recombines TRBV24-1 with TRBJ2-7; TCRdb selects TRBD1, and the lack of DNA leaves this call unchecked. The CDR3 totals 14 residues. From germline, CDR1 is KGHDR and CDR2 SFDVKD. CDR3 amino acids: CATSAGGQFYEQYF.

The chain joins TRBV11-2 to TRBJ2-5. This CDR3 contains 15 residues. Germline CDR1 and CDR2: SGHAT and FQNNGV. The CDR3 region is CASSSPSAIQETQYF.

The gene calls are TRBV20-1 and TRBJ2-7. Per germline, CDR1 DFQATT and CDR2 SNEGSKA (reference sequence). This CDR3 has 14 amino acids. The CDR3 reads CSASRFSGIYEQYF.

The J gene is TRBJ1-2, the V gene TRBV9; lacking DNA, the TRBD1 call made by TCRdb goes unchecked. CDR1 and CDR2 (germline): SGDLS, YYNGEE. CDR3 size: 15 residues. Here the CDR3 reads CASSAPRDIFGGYTF.

The V and J genes are TRBV5-1 and TRBJ1-1. CDR1 is SGHRS, CDR2 YFSETQ, per germline. This CDR3 has 15 amino acids. The CDR3 loop is CASSLDGGWNTEAFF.

The chain couples TRBV5-1 to TRBJ2-7. CDR1 is SGHRS, CDR2 YFSETQ, per germline. The CDR3 loop spans 15 amino acids. The CDR3: CASSLSAGEAYEQYF. Filled out from reference TRBV5-1 and TRBJ2-7, the complete variable domain reads KAGVTQTPRYLIKTRGQQVTLSCSPISGHRSVSWYQQTPGQGLQFLFEYFSETQRNKGNFPGRFSGRQFSNSRSEMNVSTLELGDSALYLCASSLSAGEAYEQYFGPGTRLTVT.

V usage is TRBV5-6 and J usage is TRBJ2-2; absent DNA, TCRdb's TRBD1 call cannot be checked. The CDR3 spans 16 residues. Germline CDR1 and CDR2: SGHDT and YYEEEE. The CDR3: CASSLLVAQNTGELFF.

The chain employs TRBV28 and TRBJ1-5. This CDR3 region has 12 residues. The germline CDR1 and CDR2 sequences are MDHEN and SYDVKM. The CDR3 region is CASSPTMQPQHF. The full variable domain, with the rest looked up from reference TRBV28 and TRBJ1-5, is DVKVTQSSRYLVKRTGEKVFLECVQDMDHENMFWYRQDPGLGLRLIYFSYDVKMKEKGDIPEGYSVSREKKERFSLILESASTNQTSMYLCASSPTMQPQHFGDGTRLSIL.

The gene calls are TRBV20-1 and TRBJ2-3; as DNA is missing, the TRBD2 call by TCRdb cannot be tested. CDR3 length: 16 residues. Germline CDR1 and CDR2: DFQATT and SNEGSKA (reference sequence). The CDR3 spells CSARDPRRERGDTQYF.

The chain links TRBV5-1 to TRBJ2-7; TCRdb gives TRBD1 as the D gene, but with no DNA this cannot be confirmed. CDR3 length: 13 amino acids. Germline V gene sequence: CDR1 SGHRS, CDR2 YFSETQ. The CDR3 loop reads CASSIEGGYEQYF.

The CDR3 here is CASSPGLAGREQFF. The chain has TRBV12-3 or TRBV12-4 and TRBJ2-1; the TRBD2 assignment by TCRdb is unverifiable without DNA. The CDR3 has 14 residues.

This chain connects TRBV2 to TRBJ2-2; TCRdb's assignment of TRBD2 cannot be checked, as there is no DNA. Germline values: CDR1 SNHLY, CDR2 FYNNEI. The CDR3 totals 17 residues. The chain's CDR3 is CASSDGAGGAIHGELFF.